These 10 T cell receptor beta chains were all obtained from the same sample, sequenced in a study of metastatic and nonmetastatic thyroid tumors. TCRdb re-clonotyped the PCR reads via MiXCR. The sample has about 30,000 clones, around a quarter seen once; the top ten hold approximately 8.5%. Treatment of any kind had been given to no patient before thyroid surgery. The sequencing input was blood. The origin of the receptors is a female donor with papillary thyroid cancer or a benign thyroid nodule (not recorded which). Some clones in this sample may be carry-over from other donors' samples.

This clone occurred many times. CDR3 nucleotide sequence: TGTGCCACCAGTGGGCTAGACAGTACCGGGGAGCTGTTTTTT. Translated: CATSGLDSTGELFF. The chain couples TRBV24-1 to TRBJ2-2, with a tentative D call TRBD1 (5 bases). CDR3 size: 14 residues. Germline loops: CDR1 KGHDR, CDR2 SFDVKD. V was clipped by 5 bases and J by 5 bases, with 11 bases between them.

This clone was detected only a few times. The gene calls are TRBV6-7 and TRBJ2-7, with 9 positions matching TRBD1. TRBV6-7 is marked as an open reading frame, function uncertain. This CDR3 is built from 14 residues. V lost 5 bases and J lost 2; bases outside the gene matches: 4. The CDR3 is CASSRRDRAYEQYF. The CDR3 DNA is TGTGCCAGCAGTAGGAGGGACAGGGCCTACGAGCAGTACTTC.

This clone was recorded at least ten times. The CDR3 is CASRGGGVYGYTF. In nucleotides, the CDR3 is TGTGCCAGCCGGGGGGGAGGGGTCTATGGCTACACCTTC. This chain joins TRBV28 and TRBJ1-2; TRBD1 might be the D (5 bases). Germline values: CDR1 MDHEN, CDR2 SYDVKM. Deletions cut 8 bases from V and 4 bases from J, with 14 bases between. The CDR3 has 13 residues.

This clone was counted between two and nine times. The V and J genes are TRBV12-3 or TRBV12-4 and TRBJ2-7; TRBD2 might be the D (6 bases). The CDR3 is made up of 15 amino acids. V dropped 8 bases and J dropped 7 bases, with 24 bases sitting between them. CDR3 coding DNA: TGTGCCAGCCTACAAAGGAGGGCCGAAACGTGGGAGCAGTACTTC. Translation gives CASLQRRAETWEQYF.

By share, this clone ranks as medium-sized. The rearrangement uses TRBV20-1 and TRBJ2-7, with D perhaps TRBD1 (6 bases). CDR3 length equals 14 residues. The germline V and J ends were trimmed by 2 bases and 9 bases, with 20 bases remaining between them. From germline, CDR1 is DFQATT and CDR2 SNEGSKA (reference sequence). This CDR3 reads CSARSPGQGMGQYF. The CDR3 DNA follows: TGCAGTGCTAGATCCCCGGGACAAGGGATGGGGCAGTACTTC.

The J gene is TRBJ1-6, the V gene TRBV6-1, with 8 bases fitting TRBD1. V lost 6 bases and J lost 7; bases outside the gene matches: 2. Per germline, CDR1 MNHNS and CDR2 SASEGT. This CDR3 spans 13 amino acids. CDR3 region: CASRDRENSPLHF. As DNA, the CDR3 is TGTGCCAGCAGGGACAGGGAAAATTCACCCCTCCACTTT.

This clone was observed many times. This rearrangement joins TRBV7-9 to TRBJ2-5; D uncertain. This CDR3 region has 15 residues. Germline CDR1 is SEHNR and CDR2 is FQNEAQ (reference sequence). The V end lost 1 base, the J end lost 1 base, and 10 bases lay between the germline ends. The CDR3, as DNA: TGTGCCAGCAGCTTAGTAAACAGCTTCCAAGAGACCCAGTACTTC. It yields the protein CASSLVNSFQETQYF.

This clone was counted many times. Here the CDR3 DNA reads TGTGCCAGCAGCCCGCGGGCCTATAATTCACCCCTCCACTTT. Its translation is CASSPRAYNSPLHF. The rearrangement links TRBV3-1 to TRBJ1-6, with D unresolved. V lost 4 bases, J lost 2 bases, and 6 bases lay in between. The CDR3 is made up of 14 amino acids. Germline assignment: CDR1 LGHDT and CDR2 YNNKEL (reference sequence).

The genes are TRBV30 and TRBJ2-7; D may be TRBD2 (5 bases). The germline gives CDR1 GTSNPN, CDR2 SVGIG (reference sequence). This CDR3 contains 13 residues. The germline V and J ends were trimmed by 4 bases and 6 bases, with 16 bases remaining between them. The DNA of the CDR3 is TGTGCCTGGAAGAAACCCGGAGGCGCCGAGCAGTACTTC. It codes for CAWKKPGGAEQYF. Complete variable domain (other parts from reference TRBV30 and TRBJ2-7): SQTIHQWPATLVQPVGSPLSLECTVEGTSNPNLYWYRQAAGRGLQLLFYSVGIGQISSEVPQNLSASRPQDRQFILSSKKLLLSDSGFYLCAWKKPGGAEQYFGPGTRLTVT.

This clone was seen many times. The chain carries TRBV29-1 and TRBJ2-5; no clear D. Germline V gene lookup returns CDR1 SQVTM and CDR2 ANQGSEA. The CDR3 loop spans 12 amino acids. Trimming pared 7 bases from V and 1 base from J, leaving 10 bases between. The CDR3 loop reads CSAAPSQETQYF. As DNA, the CDR3 is TGCAGCGCCGCCCCCAGCCAAGAGACCCAGTACTTC.